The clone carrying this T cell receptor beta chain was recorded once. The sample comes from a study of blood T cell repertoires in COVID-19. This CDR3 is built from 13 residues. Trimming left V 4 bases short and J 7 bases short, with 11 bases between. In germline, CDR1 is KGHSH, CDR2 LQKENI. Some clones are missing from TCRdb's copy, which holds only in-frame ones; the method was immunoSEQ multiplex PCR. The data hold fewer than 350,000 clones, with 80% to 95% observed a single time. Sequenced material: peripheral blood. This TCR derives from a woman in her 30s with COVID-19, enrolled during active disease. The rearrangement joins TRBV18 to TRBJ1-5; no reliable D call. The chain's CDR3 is CASSQAREQPQHF. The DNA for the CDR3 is TGTGCCAGCTCACAGGCTCGGGAACAGCCCCAGCATTTT. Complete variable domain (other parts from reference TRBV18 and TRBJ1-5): NAGVMQNPRHLVRRRGQEARLRCSPMKGHSHVYWYRQLPEEGLKFMVYLQKENIIDESGMPKERFSAEFPKEGPSILRIQQVVRGDSAAYFCASSQAREQPQHFGDGTRLSIL.